This entry is about one T cell receptor beta chain. The clone's antigen remains unknown. Nothing much larger sits one base from this clone, and base qualities are not available. Each collaborating institution followed its own protocols to collect whole blood in K2EDTA tubes. For TCRbeta analysis, collaborator samples were shipped as frozen whole blood, as isolated PBMCs, or as DNA extracted from either sample type. V lost 4 bases and J lost 15 bases; the stretch between them is 13 bases long. CDR1 and CDR2 are drawn from the germline V gene: SNHLY, FYNNEI. Inclusive of the bounding cysteine and phenylalanine, the CDR3 is 11 residues long. Only the CDR3 DNA is retained, 33 bases long and in frame from the first base. This sample is drawn from a study of blood T cell repertoires in COVID-19 (dated by TCRdb to 2018 to 2021). With regard to the full study: Samples covering the acute and convalescent phases of COVID-19 were provided by collaborators in the United States, Italy and Spain. The repertoires were made available in a free public database intended to serve as a resource for research on the immune response to SARS-CoV-2. The samples were drawn from the first 160 participants of the ongoing ImmuneRACE study and from some 1,300 subjects provided by 6 global collaborators. Sample metadata almost always included a de-identified subject ID, COVID-19 status, age in years and sex. Subjects who had been exposed to COVID-19, were actively infected with it, or had recovered from it provided the deeply sampled blood TCRbeta repertoires that made up the dataset. Where available, HLA class I and class II types were obtained from metadata supplied by the sample provider rather than from assay-based typing. The material from the prospective study consisted of cDNA or gDNA derived from T cells, B-cell-depleted T cells, or PBMCs. The paper as a whole reports these results and caveats: The quantity of clinical and demographic metadata differed by source and by participant and was supplied without curation.

TCRbeta CDR3 regions were amplified from genomic DNA by means of the immunoSEQ Assay, a bias-controlled multiplex PCR. Turning to the authors' computational methods: The number of nucleated cells in each sample was estimated by amplification of reference gene primers within the assay. To quantify the absolute abundance of each unique TCRbeta CDR3 rearrangement, sequence reads were collapsed and filtered. For each sample, productive Simpson clonality was calculated by taking the square root of Simpson's diversity index across productive rearrangements. This immuneACCESS table, as held by TCRdb, lists in-frame sequences with V and J called but not all clones. Of the missing ones, under half trace to an unresolved V gene in checked studies; the others have no known cause. V and J calls and clone size follow that table, whereas D and trimming were derived from the DNA. Recorded for this sample are 400,000 to 550,000 clones; around nine tenths of them occurred a single time. Roughly 4.3% of the sample is in the top ten clones.

The specimen sequenced was peripheral blood. This receptor was identified in a woman aged 25 to 39 with acute or convalescent COVID-19. The V and J segments used are TRBV2 and TRBJ2-1, with the D gene uncertain. The nucleotides are TGTGCCAGCAGTGCTACTCTCTATCGGTTCTTC. The encoded protein is CASSATLYRFF.